The 5 T cell receptor beta chains below all came from one sample that was sequenced in a study of T-cell memory formation after mild COVID-19. TCRdb itself ran the 5' RACE reads through MiXCR, one entry per CDR3 protein. Altogether 350,000 to 500,000 distinct CDR3 sequences are present, around a quarter being singletons, with the ten largest covering around 13%. The sample consisted of PBMCs or a T cell subset sorted from them (not recorded which). The receptors come from an adult woman who had mild COVID-19 (a few samples of this study predate the infection). Cell type and time point are not known.

This clonotype was counted ten times or more. The V and J genes are TRBV5-1 and TRBJ2-2, with no clear D. The germline V gene encodes CDR1 SGHRS and CDR2 YFSETQ. There are 14 residues in the CDR3. V lost 0 bases and J 0 bases, leaving 3 bases between the germline ends. CDR3 loop: CASSLVANTGELFF. CDR3 sequence (DNA): TGCGCCAGCAGCTTGGTAGCGAACACCGGGGAGCTGTTTTTT.

This clonotype was recorded many times. J is TRBJ1-1 and V is TRBV18, with D possibly being TRBD1 (6 bases). CDR1 and CDR2 (germline): KGHSH, LQKENI. Deletions cut 5 bases from V and 4 bases from J, with 20 bases between. The length of the CDR3 is 16 residues. CDR3 amino acids: CASSTGSSFEITEAFF. The CDR3 region has the DNA TGTGCCAGCTCAACAGGGTCTTCATTCGAGATCACTGAAGCTTTCTTT. Variable domain in full (rest from reference TRBV18 and TRBJ1-1): NAGVMQNPRHLVRRRGQEARLRCSPMKGHSHVYWYRQLPEEGLKFMVYLQKENIIDESGMPKERFSAEFPKEGPSILRIQQVVRGDSAAYFCASSTGSSFEITEAFFGQGTRLTVV.

This clonotype was recorded once. The chain combines TRBV12-3 or TRBV12-4 with TRBJ2-5, with 10 positions matching TRBD2. The CDR3 is made up of 14 amino acids. J lost 6 bases, V lost 7 bases, and 8 bases had no gene match. In DNA, the CDR3 is TGTGCCAGCAATCTAGCGGGAGTAACGCAGACCCAGTACTTC. Translating gives CASNLAGVTQTQYF.

This chain joins TRBV18 and TRBJ2-5, with 8 nucleotides matching TRBD1. From germline, CDR1 is KGHSH and CDR2 LQKENI. CDR3 length equals 14 residues. V shed 3 bases and J 5 bases; nucleotides not matched to a gene: 5. CDR3 nucleotide sequence: TGTGCCAGCTCACCGGGCAGGGGGCACGAGACCCAGTACTTC. Amino acids: CASSPGRGHETQYF.

The V call is TRBV5-1, the J call TRBJ2-3, with 8 bases fitting TRBD2. The CDR3 contains 14 residues. Germline V gene data show CDR1 as SGHRS and CDR2 as YFSETQ. The ends lost 4 bases at V and 5 bases at J; junction bases unmatched: 6. CDR3 loop: CASSAPGGGDTQYF. CDR3 bases: TGCGCCAGCAGCGCCCCGGGAGGGGGAGATACGCAGTATTTT. The complete variable domain, with remaining parts taken from reference TRBV5-1 and TRBJ2-3, reads KAGVTQTPRYLIKTRGQQVTLSCSPISGHRSVSWYQQTPGQGLQFLFEYFSETQRNKGNFPGRFSGRQFSNSRSEMNVSTLELGDSALYLCASSAPGGGDTQYFGPGTRLTVL.